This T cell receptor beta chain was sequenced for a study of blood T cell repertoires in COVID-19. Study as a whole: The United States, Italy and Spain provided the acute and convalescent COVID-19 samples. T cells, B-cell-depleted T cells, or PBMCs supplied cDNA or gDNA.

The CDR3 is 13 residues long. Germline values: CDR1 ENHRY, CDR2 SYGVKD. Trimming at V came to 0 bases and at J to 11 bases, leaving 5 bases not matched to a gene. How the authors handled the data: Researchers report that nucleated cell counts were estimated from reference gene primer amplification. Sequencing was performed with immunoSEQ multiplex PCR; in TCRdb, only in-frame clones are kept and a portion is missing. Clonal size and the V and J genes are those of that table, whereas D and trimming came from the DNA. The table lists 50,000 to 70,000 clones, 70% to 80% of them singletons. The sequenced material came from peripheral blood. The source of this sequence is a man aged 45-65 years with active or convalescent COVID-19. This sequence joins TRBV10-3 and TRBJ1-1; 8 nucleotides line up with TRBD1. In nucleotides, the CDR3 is TGTGCCATCAGTGAGTCGCTCAGACAGGGGGCTTTCTTT. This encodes CAISESLRQGAFF.